Listed here are 23 T cell receptor beta chains from one sample, sequenced in a study of cytomegalovirus exposure and HLA in healthy donors. Primers: 60 Vbeta forward and 13 Jbeta reverse. Profiled with immunoSEQ multiplex PCR; TCRdb holds only in-frame clones, not every one. The top ten clones hold 3.5% to 4.5% of a sample with about 120,000 clones, about four fifths of them seen once. The sample was PBMCs. Receptors were obtained from a man aged 25 to 40 in good health and CMV-seropositive.

DNA for the CDR3: TGTGCCAGCCAGGGAGGTTGGGCTGAAGCTTTCTTT. Translated, it gives CASQGGWAEAFF. The chain links TRBV6-1 to TRBJ1-1; D is possibly TRBD1 (5 bases). This CDR3 has 12 residues. Per the germline V gene, CDR1 is MNHNS and CDR2 is SASEGT. Trimming shortened V by 8 bases and J by 6 bases, and 13 bases separated the two germline ends.

In this sample, this clone turned up once. The V and J genes are TRBV7-2 and TRBJ2-7, with TRBD2 matching 8 bases. In germline, CDR1 is SGHTA, CDR2 FQGNSA. V lost 3 bases, J lost 2 bases, and 6 bases stayed unmatched. The CDR3 length is 15 residues. DNA of the CDR3: TGTGCCAGCAGCTTTTTCAGCGGGAGCACCTACGAGCAGTACTTC. This encodes CASSFFSGSTYEQYF.

The J gene is TRBJ2-7, the V gene TRBV6-5; 11 bases align to TRBD2. Germline CDR1 MNHEY, CDR2 SVGAGI. CDR3 length equals 15 residues. Losses at the gene ends were 4 bases for V and 0 bases for J; bases not matched to a gene: 2. CDR3 DNA: TGTGCCAGCAGTTTACTAGCGGGGGTCTCCTACGAGCAGTACTTC. Encoded protein: CASSLLAGVSYEQYF.

A few counts support this clone. V gene TRBV6-6 combines with J gene TRBJ1-1; 9 bases fit TRBD1. V lost 2 bases and J lost 1; bases outside the gene matches: 5. CDR3 length: 16 amino acids. Germline V gene lookup returns CDR1 MNHNY and CDR2 SVGAGI (reference sequence). Here the CDR3 DNA reads TGTGCCAGCAGTTACCGAATACAGGGGGCGAACACTGAAGCTTTCTTT. Protein sequence: CASSYRIQGANTEAFF.

This sequence joins TRBV27 and TRBJ1-1; the D is unclear. Between the trimmed V and J ends, which lost 2 bases and 5 bases, there was a span of 9 bases. The germline V gene has CDR1 MNHEY and CDR2 SMNVEV (reference sequence). CDR3 length equals 13 residues. The CDR3 coding sequence is TGTGCCAGCAGTTTAGACTACGGAACTGAAGCTTTCTTT. Its translation is CASSLDYGTEAFF.

J is TRBJ2-5 and V is TRBV20-1, with D uncertain. The CDR3 sequence is 11 residues long. Germline V CDR1 and CDR2: DFQATT, SNEGSKA (reference sequence). V was pared by 6 bases and J by 3 bases, with 8 bases between. CDR3 loop: CSAWAKETQYF. In DNA form, the CDR3 reads TGCAGTGCCTGGGCGAAAGAGACCCAGTACTTC.

Only a few counts were recorded for this clone. This chain's CDR3 is CASSYRRRANVLTF. The CDR3 nucleotides are TGTGCCAGCAGTTATCGGAGACGGGCCAACGTCCTGACTTTC. The V gene is TRBV6-5, the J gene TRBJ2-6; D gene uncertain. The ends were cut back, 3 bases at V and 5 bases at J, with 8 bases in the middle. The CDR3 is 14 residues long. Germline loops: CDR1 MNHEY, CDR2 SVGAGI.

The J gene is TRBJ2-6, the V gene TRBV5-4; 7 nucleotides match TRBD1. Germline V gene sequence: CDR1 SGHNT, CDR2 YYREEE (reference sequence). This CDR3 has 16 amino acids. The trim removed 4 bases at V and 2 bases at J, leaving 6 bases unmatched. This CDR3 reads CASSQDQGAGANVLTF. The CDR3 DNA follows: TGTGCCAGCAGCCAAGATCAGGGGGCTGGGGCCAACGTCCTGACTTTC.

The V gene is TRBV27, the J gene TRBJ1-5, with a tentative D call TRBD1 (5 bases). The germline V gene has CDR1 MNHEY and CDR2 SMNVEV (reference sequence). This CDR3 has 15 amino acids. The V and J ends lost 3 bases and 2 bases respectively, with 11 bases between them. The CDR3 nucleotides are TGTGCCAGCAGTTTCGGTAGGGGCGGCAATCAGCCCCAGCATTTT. Protein sequence: CASSFGRGGNQPQHF.

The chain uses TRBV5-5 and TRBJ2-3; 8 bases align to TRBD2. Germline CDR1 and CDR2: SGHKS and YYEKEE (reference sequence). The CDR3 consists of 13 residues. V lost 1 base and J lost 13; bases outside the gene matches: 8. Here the CDR3 reads CASSLSAGDEEYF. CDR3 DNA: TGTGCCAGCAGCTTGTCAGCGGGGGATGAAGAGTATTTT.

V and J are TRBV18 and TRBJ1-2; D gene ambiguous. This CDR3 comprises 15 residues. CDR1 is KGHSH, CDR2 LQKENI, per germline. The V end was cut by 1 base, the J end by 0 bases, with 9 bases between. The CDR3 nucleotides are TGTGCCAGCTCACCACAGTCAGAATCTAACTATGGCTACACCTTC. This codes for CASSPQSESNYGYTF.

The chain couples TRBV4-1 to TRBJ1-1, with D possibly TRBD1 on 6 matching bases. V was pared by 4 bases and J by 2 bases, with 17 bases between. Germline V gene lookup returns CDR1 MGHRA and CDR2 YSYEKL. The CDR3 sequence is 16 residues long. The CDR3 region has the DNA TGCGCCAGCAGCCGAAAAGGGGGGGGTATCAACACTGAAGCTTTCTTT. It specifies CASSRKGGGINTEAFF.

In regard to this clone: Mismatch with germline at one junction end may stem from a read error. The chain employs TRBV2 and TRBJ1-1; the match to TRBD1 covers 7 bases. The CDR3 runs to 16 residues. The germline gives CDR1 SNHLY, CDR2 FYNNEI. CDR3 sequence (DNA): TGTGCCAGCAGTCAAAATATGGTTCCCGGGACAGATCGAACACCGTGG. This translates into CASSQNMVPGTDRTPW.

V is TRBV29-1 and J is TRBJ2-7; 7 bases align to TRBD2. The junction had 4 bases not matched to a gene; V was cut back by 4 bases and J by 1 base. Per germline, CDR1 SQVTM and CDR2 ANQGSEA. The CDR3 loop spans 13 amino acids. The CDR3 reads CSVGTSASYEQYF. The CDR3 region has the DNA TGCAGCGTTGGCACTAGCGCTTCCTACGAGCAGTACTTC.

In this sample, this clone turned up once. V is TRBV12-1 and J is TRBJ2-5; TRBD2 was called by the table and not checked on the DNA. TRBV12-1 is a listed pseudogene. This CDR3 contains 15 residues. The CDR3 DNA reads TGTGCCAGCAGCTTAACGACTAGCGGAGAAGAGACCCAGTACTTC. It yields the protein CASSLTTSGEETQYF.

The chain employs TRBV5-1 and TRBJ2-6, with TRBD1 identical over 8 bases. This CDR3 has 19 residues. In germline, CDR1 is SGHRS, CDR2 YFSETQ. Losses at the gene ends were 1 base for V and 0 bases for J; bases not matched to a gene: 9. CDR3 residues: CASSLIGTGPFSGANVLTF. The CDR3 region has the DNA TGCGCCAGCAGCTTGATTGGGACAGGACCTTTCTCTGGGGCCAACGTCCTGACTTTC.

The genes are TRBV2 and TRBJ1-5, with 8 nucleotides matching TRBD1. CDR3 length: 14 residues. The germline CDR1 and CDR2 sequences are SNHLY and FYNNEI. V dropped 4 bases and J dropped 7; count of bases not matched to a gene: 6. The CDR3 is CASSGQGSGQPQHF. In nucleotides, the CDR3 is TGTGCCAGCAGTGGACAGGGGAGCGGACAGCCCCAGCATTTT. Full variable domain (remainder filled in from reference TRBV2 and TRBJ1-5): EPEVTQTPSHQVTQMGQEVILRCVPISNHLYFYWYRQILGQKVEFLVSFYNNEISEKSEIFDDQFSVERPDGSNFTLKIRSTKLEDSAMYFCASSGQGSGQPQHFGDGTRLSIL.

The genes are TRBV7-2 and TRBJ1-6; tentative D call: TRBD1 (5 bases). V was clipped by 1 base and J by 9 bases, with 13 bases between them. This CDR3 comprises 15 residues. Germline V gene data show CDR1 as SGHTA and CDR2 as FQGNSA. CDR3 protein: CASSLGRGRGSPLHF. CDR3 DNA sequence: TGTGCCAGCAGCTTAGGAAGGGGTAGGGGTTCACCCCTCCACTTT.

The chain couples TRBV10-3 to TRBJ2-2; no definite D call. The V gene's germline CDR1 is ENHRY and CDR2 SYGVKD. This CDR3 contains 15 residues. The germline V and J ends were trimmed by 10 bases and 5 bases, with 20 bases remaining between them. The CDR3 DNA reads as TGTGCCACCTCCGGTCCCGGAGCACCAACCGGGGAGCTGTTTTTT. As protein: CATSGPGAPTGELFF.

This clone was observed a single time. The chain uses TRBV2 and TRBJ1-2, with TRBD1 matching over 11 bases. V lost 6 bases and J lost 2; bases outside the gene matches: 5. The CDR3 is 15 amino acids. Germline V CDR1 and CDR2: SNHLY, FYNNEI. CDR3: CASRGRTGGNYGYTF. DNA for the CDR3: TGTGCCAGCAGGGGCAGGACAGGGGGCAACTATGGCTACACCTTC. Variable domain in full (rest from reference TRBV2 and TRBJ1-2): EPEVTQTPSHQVTQMGQEVILRCVPISNHLYFYWYRQILGQKVEFLVSFYNNEISEKSEIFDDQFSVERPDGSNFTLKIRSTKLEDSAMYFCASRGRTGGNYGYTFGSGTRLTVV.

This clone was seen more than once but under ten times. The chain uses TRBV7-2 and TRBJ2-7, with 8 bases matching TRBD2. CDR3 length equals 15 residues. Germline loops: CDR1 SGHTA, CDR2 FQGNSA. Trimming removed 5 bases from V and 5 bases from J; junction bases left unmatched: 11. This CDR3 is CASSPPGTRAHEQYF. The CDR3 DNA sequence: TGTGCCAGCAGCCCCCCCGGGACTAGGGCCCACGAGCAGTACTTC.

This sequence joins TRBV28 and TRBJ2-3; 8 bases align to TRBD1. CDR3 length equals 14 residues. Germline CDR1 and CDR2: MDHEN and SYDVKM. V lost 3 bases to trimming and J lost 3 bases; unmatched junction nucleotides: 2. CDR3 coding DNA: TGTGCCAGCAGTTTGGGACAGGATACAGATACGCAGTATTTT. Translated: CASSLGQDTDTQYF. The whole variable domain, remainder taken from reference TRBV28 and TRBJ2-3, is DVKVTQSSRYLVKRTGEKVFLECVQDMDHENMFWYRQDPGLGLRLIYFSYDVKMKEKGDIPEGYSVSREKKERFSLILESASTNQTSMYLCASSLGQDTDTQYFGPGTRLTVL.

In its sample, this clone was seen a few times. V gene TRBV9 combines with J gene TRBJ2-3; 9 bases align to TRBD2. This CDR3 contains 16 residues. CDR1 is SGDLS, CDR2 YYNGEE, per germline. Trimming removed 4 bases from V and 1 base from J; junction bases left unmatched: 7. The CDR3 DNA reads TGTGCCAGCAGCTCACGCATAGCGGGGGGCACAGATACGCAGTATTTT. Translation gives CASSSRIAGGTDTQYF.